This T cell receptor beta chain was observed in a study of cytomegalovirus exposure and HLA in healthy donors. Notes on the study in general: What TCR beta sequences reportedly achieved was accurate prediction of HLA-A and HLA-B alleles in most subjects.

With respect to this clone: What it binds is unknown.

The V gene lost 1 base and the J gene lost 1 base, with 11 bases spanning the gap. The CDR3 spans 15 residues. CDR1 is GTSNPN, CDR2 SVGIG, per germline (reference sequence). PCR was performed using 60 Vbeta and 13 Jbeta primers. Here immunoSEQ multiplex PCR was the method, and the copy in TCRdb shows in-frame clones only, minus some. Of 100,000 to 150,000 clones listed, about four fifths are singletons. Healthy bone marrow donors supplied every sample. Sequencing input: PBMCs. The sequence was obtained from a man aged 18 to 30 in good health and CMV-seronegative. This chain links TRBV30 with TRBJ2-4; D possibly corresponds to TRBD2 (5 bases). The CDR3 is CAWSGGTRAKNIQYF. The CDR3, as DNA: TGTGCCTGGAGTGGAGGAACTAGGGCCAAAAACATTCAGTACTTC. Drawing the rest from reference TRBV30 and TRBJ2-4, the complete variable domain is SQTIHQWPATLVQPVGSPLSLECTVEGTSNPNLYWYRQAAGRGLQLLFYSVGIGQISSEVPQNLSASRPQDRQFILSSKKLLLSDSGFYLCAWSGGTRAKNIQYFGAGTRLSVL.